This T cell receptor beta chain was sequenced in a study of blood T cells in healthy people across ages. This clonotype was recorded many times. Germline V gives CDR1 DFQATT, CDR2 SNEGSKA (reference sequence). The CDR3 covers 16 residues. J was trimmed by 7 bases and V by 3 bases; bases with no gene match: 14. The individuals who served as donors were healthy Caucasians living in Russia, aged about 6 to 100. Through a sample-barcoded 5' primer and a J-beta primer mix, a second PCR was run for roughly 7 to 11 cycles. Each cDNA molecule was tagged by a template-switch adaptor that had 12 random nucleotides. One entry per CDR3 protein results from TCRdb running MiXCR on the 5' RACE reads. This sample has roughly 1,500,000 distinct CDR3 sequences, with almost 35% found just once.

This TCR was sampled from a woman between 25 and 40 years old in good health. Source material: blood. The chain carries TRBV20-1 and TRBJ2-7, with 11 bases aligning to TRBD2. This CDR3 reads CSASRTTSGKLYEQYF. The DNA of the CDR3 is TGCAGTGCTAGCCGGACGACTAGCGGGAAACTCTATGAGCAGTACTTC.